The T cell receptor (beta chain) described here comes from a study of CD8 T cells in Susac syndrome. Overall study results and limits: The study recognized that the number of individuals in its TCR sequencing and HLA analysis was relatively small.

Sequencing targeted TCR beta in T cells from blood (CD8+ and CD4+). Both CD4+ and CD8+ T cells were negatively isolated, and TEMRA cells underwent FACS enrichment. For this clonotype: Its antigen is unknown.

The CDR3 length is 15 residues. Trimming left V 3 bases short and J 7 bases short, with 13 bases between. A quantity of 0.5 to 1 ug RNA underwent reverse transcription using random hexamers. An immunoSEQ multiplex PCR generated amplified TCR beta CDR3 products spanning 54 Vbeta and 13 Jbeta. TCRdb re-derived calls from the immunoSEQ multiplex PCR reads in MiXCR, one entry per CDR3 protein. The sample yields around 180,000 distinct CDR3 sequences, approximately 96% seen once. The sample comprised CD4+ T cells from PBMCs. The rearrangement links TRBV12-3 or TRBV12-4 to TRBJ1-6; D is perhaps TRBD1 (5 bases). The receptor comes from a human donor with multiple sclerosis. As DNA, the CDR3 is TGTGCCAGCAGTTTTGCGAGCGGGGGGAATTCACCCCTCCACTTT. It encodes CASSFASGGNSPLHF.